This TCR beta chain came from a study of vaccination effects on CD4 cells after COVID-19. Clones were read by immunoSEQ multiplex PCR, and TCRdb kept only the in-frame ones, dropping some. Of about 73,000 clones in the sample, around 74% were seen once. Antigen-specific CD4+ T cells expanded by the ViraFEST assay with viral peptide pools were then sequenced. Upon completion of 10 to 11 days in culture, CD4+ T cells were isolated. People in the vaccine group had not been infected with SARS-CoV-2 before, and their nucleocapsid antibodies were negative. This clone was picked up a small number of times. Its antigen is not known. V was shortened by 0 bases and J by 0 bases, with 18 bases between the two germline ends. The CDR3 loop spans 19 amino acids. Looked up from germline, CDR1 is MGHRA and CDR2 is YSYEKL.

The chain recombines TRBV4-1 with TRBJ1-5, with D possibly TRBD1 on 5 matching bases. The TCR sequence derives from a human donor who received a COVID-19 vaccine. The sample in question was CD4+ T cells from PBMCs cultured with HCoV-NL63 spike peptides, obtained before COVID-19 vaccination. The DNA for the CDR3 is TGCGCCAGCAGCCAAGAACCGGGCCGGGGCCTATATAGCAATCAGCCCCAGCATTTT. Residues: CASSQEPGRGLYSNQPQHF.